One sample yielded the 16 T cell receptor beta chains listed below, sequenced in a study of response to subunit inactivated influenza vaccine. TCRdb reprocessed the RT-PCR reads via MiXCR and lists one record per CDR3 protein. The table includes about 150,000 distinct CDR3 sequences, roughly 10% detected once. The sequencing used CD8+ T cells sorted from PBMCs, collected 23 to 25 months after vaccination. The receptors come from a man aged 50 to 69 who received an inactivated influenza vaccine.

This clonotype was recorded many times. This rearrangement joins TRBV7-8 to TRBJ1-5; D is unclear. Per germline, CDR1 SGHVS and CDR2 FQNEAQ. V lost 4 bases, J lost 4 bases, and 11 bases lay in between. This CDR3 has 14 residues. CDR3 DNA: TGTGCCAGCAGCTACTCTATACGAAATCAGCCCCAGCATTTT. It translates to CASSYSIRNQPQHF.

This clonotype was detected many times. The J gene is TRBJ2-3, the V gene TRBV2; D is undetermined. There are 11 residues in the CDR3. V lost 6 bases to trimming and J lost 11 bases, with 12 bases between them. Germline values: CDR1 SNHLY, CDR2 FYNNEI. Here the CDR3 reads CASSGPLGQYF. Written as DNA, the CDR3 is TGTGCCAGCAGCGGCCCCTTAGGGCAGTATTTT.

This rearrangement joins TRBV9 to TRBJ2-3, with unresolved D. Between the trimmed V and J ends, which lost 0 bases and 0 bases, there was a span of 2 bases. The germline CDR1 and CDR2 sequences are SGDLS and YYNGEE. The CDR3 spans 13 residues. The CDR3 spells CASSVDSTDTQYF. CDR3 in DNA: TGTGCCAGCAGCGTAGATAGCACAGATACGCAGTATTTT. The entire variable domain, with the rest obtained from reference TRBV9 and TRBJ2-3, is as follows: DSGVTQTPKHLITATGQRVTLRCSPRSGDLSVYWYQQSLDQGLQFLIQYYNGEERAKGNILERFSAQQFPDLHSELNLSSLELGDSALYFCASSVDSTDTQYFGPGTRLTVL.

This rearrangement joins TRBV25-1 to TRBJ2-2; D might be TRBD1 (5 bases). Germline V gene data show CDR1 as MGHDK and CDR2 as SYGVNS. V lost 5 bases, J lost 0 bases, and 10 bases lay in between. The CDR3 contains 15 residues. The CDR3 nucleotides read TGTGCCAGCAGTCCCGCAGGGACGAACACCGGGGAGCTGTTTTTT. It translates to CASSPAGTNTGELFF. Filled out from reference TRBV25-1 and TRBJ2-2, the complete variable domain reads EADIYQTPRYLVIGTGKKITLECSQTMGHDKMYWYQQDPGMELHLIHYSYGVNSTEKGDLSSESTVSRIRTEHFPLTLESARPSHTSQYLCASSPAGTNTGELFFGEGSRLTVL.

As regards this clonotype: A much larger clone differs by one base, so this may be a read error. This chain joins TRBV2 and TRBJ2-3; D ambiguous. The CDR3 covers 14 residues. Germline-derived CDR1 and CDR2 are SNHLY and FYNNEI. CDR3 in amino acids: CARSEGVASSTQYF. The CDR3 coding sequence is TGTGCCCGCAGTGAAGGAGTAGCATCTAGTACGCAGTATTTT.

This clonotype occurred a few times. The chain carries TRBV19 and TRBJ1-1; D is unresolved. The CDR3 is 13 residues long. V dropped 8 bases and J dropped 7 bases, with 17 bases sitting between them. Germline CDR1 reads LNHDA; CDR2 reads SQIVND (reference sequence). CDR3 bases: TGTGCCAGTTCGGACTCCGGGTCGTTTGAAGCTTTCTTT. This gives the protein CASSDSGSFEAFF. The complete variable domain, with remaining parts taken from reference TRBV19 and TRBJ1-1, reads DGGITQSPKYLFRKEGQNVTLSCEQNLNHDAMYWYRQDPGQGLRLIYYSQIVNDFQKGDIAEGYSVSREKKESFPLTVTSAQKNPTAFYLCASSDSGSFEAFFGQGTRLTVV.

The rearrangement links TRBV4-3 to TRBJ2-7; D is possibly TRBD2 (5 bases). CDR3 size: 15 residues. Germline CDR1 LGHNA, CDR2 YSLEER. V was shortened by 0 bases and J by 6 bases, with 15 bases between the two germline ends. The CDR3 is CASSQDPSGVPEQYF. CDR3 bases: TGCGCCAGCAGCCAAGATCCCTCCGGGGTCCCCGAGCAGTACTTC.

The CDR3 reads CASSGQWDEQFF. In DNA form, the CDR3 reads TGTGCCAGCAGTGGACAGTGGGATGAGCAGTTCTTC. The chain is built from TRBV2 and TRBJ2-1; D possibly corresponds to TRBD1 (5 bases). CDR3 size: 12 residues. Trimming removed 4 bases from V and 8 bases from J, with 9 bases in between. Germline values: CDR1 SNHLY, CDR2 FYNNEI.

This clonotype came up a few times. The chain employs TRBV4-3 and TRBJ2-1; D may be TRBD2 (6 bases). Trimming stripped 0 bases from V and 5 bases from J, with 20 bases between. The CDR3 runs 18 residues. Germline V lookup: CDR1 LGHNA, CDR2 YSLEER. The CDR3 loop reads CASSQDMGEVASNNEQFF. CDR3 DNA sequence: TGCGCCAGCAGCCAAGATATGGGGGAGGTAGCGAGCAACAATGAGCAGTTCTTC.

This clonotype has ten or more counts. The rearrangement links TRBV5-6 to TRBJ2-7; possible D gene TRBD2, 6 bases. Looked up from germline, CDR1 is SGHDT and CDR2 is YYEEEE. The CDR3 length is 12 residues. V dropped 7 bases and J dropped 1 base, with 9 bases sitting between them. CDR3 sequence reads: CASSGTSYEQYF. The DNA of the CDR3 is TGTGCCAGCTCGGGGACTTCCTACGAGCAGTACTTC.

Turning to this clonotype: A junction boundary mismatches the germline segment, possibly from a read error. The chain has TRBV12-3 or TRBV12-4 and TRBJ2-7, with D perhaps given as TRBD1 or TRBD2 (5 bases each). The CDR3 has 12 residues. The CDR3: CASSLGEYEQYF. Here the CDR3 DNA reads TGTGCCAGCAGCTTAGGGGAGTACGAGCAGTACTTC.

This clonotype has ten or more counts. The chain employs TRBV9 and TRBJ1-6; tentative D call: TRBD1 (5 bases). This CDR3 is built from 16 residues. Deletions cut 0 bases from V and 4 bases from J, with 11 bases between. CDR1 is SGDLS, CDR2 YYNGEE, per germline. The CDR3 bases are TGTGCCAGCAGCGTAGAATCGGCAGGGTATAATTCACCCCTCCACTTT. Translation: CASSVESAGYNSPLHF.

The rearrangement uses TRBV10-2 and TRBJ2-7; D perhaps matches TRBD2 (6 bases). Germline V gene lookup returns CDR1 WSHSY and CDR2 SAAADI. Trimming removed 7 bases at V and 3 bases at J, with 10 bases between. CDR3 length: 12 residues. Here the CDR3 reads CASTRDFYEQYF. The CDR3, as DNA: TGCGCCAGCACCCGGGACTTCTACGAGCAGTACTTC.

In its sample, this clonotype was seen a few times. This chain links TRBV27 with TRBJ1-5, with D possibly matching TRBD1 (5 bases). Trimming pared 6 bases from V and 1 base from J, leaving 13 bases between. This CDR3 is 15 amino acids long. In germline, CDR1 is MNHEY, CDR2 SMNVEV (reference sequence). CDR3 bases: TGTGCCAGCAGATCTCTAGGGGTAAGCAATCAGCCCCAGCATTTT. It encodes CASRSLGVSNQPQHF.

The V call is TRBV28, the J call TRBJ1-5; D gene ambiguous. CDR1 MDHEN and CDR2 SYDVKM come from the germline V gene. This CDR3 is 13 amino acids long. Trimming took 6 bases from V and 4 from J, leaving 10 bases between them. CDR3 region: CASSPDLNQPQHF. The CDR3 nucleotides read TGTGCCAGCAGCCCAGACCTGAATCAGCCCCAGCATTTT.

J is TRBJ2-5 and V is TRBV20-1; 14 bases agree with TRBD2. V lost 2 bases and J lost 6; bases outside the gene matches: 11. This CDR3 is built from 17 residues. The germline CDR1 and CDR2 sequences are DFQATT and SNEGSKA (reference sequence). CDR3 DNA sequence: TGCAGTGCTAGACCCCTCCTGACTAGCGGGGGGGCCAAGACCCAGTACTTC. This sequence encodes CSARPLLTSGGAKTQYF.